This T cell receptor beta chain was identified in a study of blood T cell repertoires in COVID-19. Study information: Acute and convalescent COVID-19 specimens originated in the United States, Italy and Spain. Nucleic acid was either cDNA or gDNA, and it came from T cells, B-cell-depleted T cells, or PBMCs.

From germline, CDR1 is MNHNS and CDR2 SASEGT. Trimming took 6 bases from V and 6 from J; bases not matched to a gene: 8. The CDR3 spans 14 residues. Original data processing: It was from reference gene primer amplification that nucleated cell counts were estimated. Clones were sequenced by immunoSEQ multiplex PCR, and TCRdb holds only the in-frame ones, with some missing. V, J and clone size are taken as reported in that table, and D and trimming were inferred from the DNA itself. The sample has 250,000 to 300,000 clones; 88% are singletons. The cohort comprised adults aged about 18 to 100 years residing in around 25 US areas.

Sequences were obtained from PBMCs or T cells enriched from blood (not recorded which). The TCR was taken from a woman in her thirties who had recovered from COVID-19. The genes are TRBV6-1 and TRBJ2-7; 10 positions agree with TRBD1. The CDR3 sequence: CASSYGTGVVEQYF. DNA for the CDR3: TGTGCCAGCAGCTATGGGACAGGGGTGGTCGAGCAGTACTTC.